Following are 14 T cell receptor beta chains from one sample sequenced in a study of cytomegalovirus exposure and HLA in healthy donors. The PCR used 60 Vbeta and 13 Jbeta primers. The repertoire was sequenced with immunoSEQ multiplex PCR; TCRdb's copy has only in-frame clones and lacks some. The sample holds roughly 100,000 clones, about three quarters seen once. Source material: PBMCs. The source of these receptors is a man aged 60-69 years in good health and CMV-seropositive.

This rearrangement joins TRBV4-2 to TRBJ2-3, with 11 bases fitting TRBD2. V dropped 0 bases and J dropped 7; count of bases not matched to a gene: 12. The CDR3 has 18 residues. The V gene's germline CDR1 is LGHNA and CDR2 YNFKEQ. CDR3 loop: CASSQELLAGELRNTQYF. The DNA for the CDR3 is TGTGCCAGCAGCCAAGAATTACTAGCGGGGGAGTTGCGAAATACGCAGTATTTT.

The rearrangement joins TRBV12-5 to TRBJ2-6; perhaps TRBD1 as D (6 bases). V lost 6 bases and J 1 base, leaving 10 bases between the germline ends. The CDR3 consists of 15 residues. Germline V gene sequence: CDR1 LGHNT, CDR2 FRNRAP. CDR3 loop: CASGTGTSGANVLTF. In nucleotides, the CDR3 is TGTGCTAGTGGCACCGGGACATCTGGGGCCAACGTCCTGACTTTC.

This clone was seen a single time. The chain links TRBV2 to TRBJ1-3; 10 positions agree with TRBD1. Germline lookup yields CDR1 SNHLY and CDR2 FYNNEI. The CDR3 sequence is 15 residues long. The ends lost 5 bases at V and 4 bases at J; junction bases unmatched: 5. The CDR3 DNA follows: TGTGCCAGCAGTTCCGGGACAGGGGACGGAAACACCATATATTTT. Protein: CASSSGTGDGNTIYF.

This clone was found once. The rearrangement uses TRBV28 and TRBJ2-3; 8 bases line up with TRBD2. The CDR3 is made up of 15 amino acids. CDR1 and CDR2 from the germline V gene are MDHEN and SYDVKM. Unmatched junction bases numbered 7, after V lost 3 bases and J lost 5 bases. The DNA of the CDR3 is TGTGCCAGCAGTTTGAGGAGCGGGGGAGTAGATACGCAGTATTTT. Residues: CASSLRSGGVDTQYF. The full variable domain, rest sourced from reference TRBV28 and TRBJ2-3, is DVKVTQSSRYLVKRTGEKVFLECVQDMDHENMFWYRQDPGLGLRLIYFSYDVKMKEKGDIPEGYSVSREKKERFSLILESASTNQTSMYLCASSLRSGGVDTQYFGPGTRLTVL.

V is TRBV30 and J is TRBJ1-5, with 10 bases that match TRBD1. With 5 bases clipped from V and 2 bases from J, the junction kept 6 bases outside the gene matches. Germline CDR1 and CDR2: GTSNPN and SVGIG (reference sequence). CDR3 length equals 15 residues. The CDR3 DNA reads TGTGCCTGGCGACAGGGGGCGGGTGGCAATCAGCCCCAGCATTTT. The encoded protein is CAWRQGAGGNQPQHF.

This chain uses TRBV27 with TRBJ2-3; 7 bases match TRBD1. This CDR3 region has 16 residues. The germline CDR1 and CDR2 sequences are MNHEY and SMNVEV (reference sequence). The J segment lost 4 bases and the V segment lost 5 bases, leaving 12 bases of the junction unmatched. CDR3 protein: CASSKRQGRPPDTQYF. CDR3 DNA: TGTGCCAGCAGTAAAAGACAGGGTAGGCCTCCAGATACGCAGTATTTT.

This chain uses TRBV25-1 with TRBJ1-4; 7 nucleotides line up with TRBD1. Trimming at V came to 2 bases and at J to 10 bases, leaving 7 bases not matched to a gene. Germline-derived CDR1 and CDR2 are MGHDK and SYGVNS. The CDR3 is made up of 14 amino acids. The CDR3 region is CASSETGAGGKLFF. For the CDR3, the DNA is TGTGCCAGCAGTGAAACAGGGGCGGGTGGAAAACTGTTTTTT.

The rearrangement joins TRBV4-2 to TRBJ2-5, with 7 bases aligning to TRBD1. CDR3 length equals 16 residues. The trim removed 4 bases at V and 4 bases at J, leaving 12 bases unmatched. Germline CDR1 LGHNA, CDR2 YNFKEQ. The CDR3 loop reads CASSPSWDSGTETQYF. The CDR3, as DNA: TGTGCCAGCAGCCCTTCTTGGGACAGTGGGACAGAGACCCAGTACTTC.

The chain is built from TRBV28 and TRBJ2-7; maybe TRBD2 (6 bases). The germline V gene encodes CDR1 MDHEN and CDR2 SYDVKM. The CDR3 is made up of 15 amino acids. The germline V and J ends were trimmed by 4 bases and 6 bases, with 19 bases remaining between them. CDR3 coding DNA: TGTGCCAGCAGTTCCTTAAGGAGGGAATTGGGCGAGCAGTACTTC. It yields the protein CASSSLRRELGEQYF. Combining the CDR3 with reference TRBV28 and TRBJ2-7 gives the whole variable domain DVKVTQSSRYLVKRTGEKVFLECVQDMDHENMFWYRQDPGLGLRLIYFSYDVKMKEKGDIPEGYSVSREKKERFSLILESASTNQTSMYLCASSSLRRELGEQYFGPGTRLTVT.

The V and J genes are TRBV6-5 and TRBJ1-1; D is perhaps TRBD1 (6 bases). V was shortened by 8 bases and J by 4 bases, with 17 bases between the two germline ends. Germline V gene lookup returns CDR1 MNHEY and CDR2 SVGAGI. This CDR3 contains 14 residues. CDR3 sequence: CASYASGVSTEAFF. DNA for the CDR3: TGTGCCAGCTACGCATCAGGGGTAAGCACTGAAGCTTTCTTT.

The chain recombines TRBV28 with TRBJ1-1, with D unclear. The CDR3 runs 14 residues. Germline CDR1 and CDR2: MDHEN and SYDVKM. V gave up 5 bases and J gave up 0 bases, with 10 bases separating them. Here the CDR3 reads CASSAGAMNTEAFF. Written as DNA, the CDR3 is TGTGCCAGCAGTGCGGGAGCTATGAACACTGAAGCTTTCTTT.

V usage is TRBV18 and J usage is TRBJ2-1; 14 nucleotides agree with TRBD2. This CDR3 is 17 amino acids long. The trim removed 5 bases at V and 0 bases at J, leaving 3 bases unmatched. Germline V lookup: CDR1 KGHSH, CDR2 LQKENI. CDR3 loop: CASSTGTSGGSYNEQFF. DNA for the CDR3: TGTGCCAGCTCAACTGGGACTAGCGGGGGCTCCTACAATGAGCAGTTCTTC.

The chain is built from TRBV19 and TRBJ1-4, with TRBD1 matching over 8 bases. The length of the CDR3 is 13 residues. Germline CDR1 reads LNHDA; CDR2 reads SQIVND (reference sequence). After removal of 4 bases from V and 6 bases from J, the junction contained 1 base not matched to a gene. The CDR3 nucleotides read TGTGCCAGTAGTAGGGGACAGGATGAAAAACTGTTTTTT. Translated: CASSRGQDEKLFF.

This chain uses TRBV6-1 with TRBJ1-6, with D possibly matching TRBD1 (5 bases). CDR1 and CDR2 (germline): MNHNS, SASEGT. The CDR3 consists of 15 residues. The V gene lost 2 bases and the J gene lost 7 bases, with 12 bases spanning the gap. In DNA, the CDR3 is TGTGCCAGCAGTGAATCGGGGGTCCCCAATTCACCCCTCCACTTT. Protein sequence: CASSESGVPNSPLHF.